The clone carrying this T cell receptor (beta chain) was counted a few times. This sample is drawn from a study of glioma-infiltrating T cells. Looking at the study overall: Presurgical dexamethasone in glioma patients lasted six or fewer days.

Amplification of TCR alpha and beta CDR3 regions from RNA used iRepertoire nested multiplex PCR. Input was about 85-400 ng of tissue mRNA or PBMC total RNA. TCRdb reprocessed the multiplex PCR reads with MiXCR, giving one entry per CDR3 protein. The sample lists roughly 350,000 distinct CDR3 sequences, roughly two fifths occurring once. The CDR3 spans 17 residues. Germline V gene data show CDR1 as DFQATT and CDR2 as SNEGSKA (reference sequence). Sequences were obtained from glioma tissue, nonneoplastic brain tissue, or PBMCs (not recorded which). This sequence was found in a human donor with low-grade glioma or glioblastoma, undergoing nonglioma brain surgery, or in good health (not recorded which). The J gene is TRBJ2-3, the V gene TRBV20-1; 8 bases line up with TRBD2. CDR3 sequence reads: CSGSGLAGEEGTDTQYF. As DNA, the CDR3 is TGCAGCGGGAGCGGGCTAGCGGGTGAGGAAGGCACAGATACGCAGTATTTT.